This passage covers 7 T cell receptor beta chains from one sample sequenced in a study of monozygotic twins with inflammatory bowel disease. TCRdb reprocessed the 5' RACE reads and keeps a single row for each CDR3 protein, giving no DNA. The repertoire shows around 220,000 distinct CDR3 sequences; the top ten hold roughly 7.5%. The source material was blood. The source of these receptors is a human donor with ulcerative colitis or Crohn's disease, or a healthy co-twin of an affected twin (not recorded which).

CDR3 in amino acids: CASSYRRAALTGELFF. The V gene is TRBV6-5, the J gene TRBJ2-2; the TCRdb D gene call, TRBD1, has no DNA to confirm it. The germline V gene encodes CDR1 MNHEY and CDR2 SVGAGI. The CDR3 extends over 16 amino acids.

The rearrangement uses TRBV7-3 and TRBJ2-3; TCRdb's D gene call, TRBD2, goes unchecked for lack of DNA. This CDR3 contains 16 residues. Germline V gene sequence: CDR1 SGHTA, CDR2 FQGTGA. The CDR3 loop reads CASSLLTSGGTDTQYF.

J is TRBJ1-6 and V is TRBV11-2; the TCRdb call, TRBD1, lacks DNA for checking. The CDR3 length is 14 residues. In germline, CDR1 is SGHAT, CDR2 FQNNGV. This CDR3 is CASSFPGQDIRLHF.

This chain's CDR3 is CASSIGLAQYF. The chain couples TRBV6-5 to TRBJ2-5; TCRdb's D gene call, TRBD2, goes unchecked for lack of DNA. Germline V gene sequence: CDR1 MNHEY, CDR2 SVGAGI. The CDR3 is 11 amino acids.

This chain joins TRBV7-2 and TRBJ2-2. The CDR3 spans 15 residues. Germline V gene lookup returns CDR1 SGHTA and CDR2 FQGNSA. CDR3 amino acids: CASSLPALTTGELFF.

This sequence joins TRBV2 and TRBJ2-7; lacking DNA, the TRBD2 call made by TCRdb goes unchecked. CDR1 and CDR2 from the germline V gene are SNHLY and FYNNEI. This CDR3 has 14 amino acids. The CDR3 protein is CASSVGEGNYEQYF. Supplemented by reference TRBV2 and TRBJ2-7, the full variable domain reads EPEVTQTPSHQVTQMGQEVILRCVPISNHLYFYWYRQILGQKVEFLVSFYNNEISEKSEIFDDQFSVERPDGSNFTLKIRSTKLEDSAMYFCASSVGEGNYEQYFGPGTRLTVT.

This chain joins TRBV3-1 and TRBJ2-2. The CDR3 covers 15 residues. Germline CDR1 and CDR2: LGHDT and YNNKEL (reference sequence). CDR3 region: CASSQDLLATGELFF.